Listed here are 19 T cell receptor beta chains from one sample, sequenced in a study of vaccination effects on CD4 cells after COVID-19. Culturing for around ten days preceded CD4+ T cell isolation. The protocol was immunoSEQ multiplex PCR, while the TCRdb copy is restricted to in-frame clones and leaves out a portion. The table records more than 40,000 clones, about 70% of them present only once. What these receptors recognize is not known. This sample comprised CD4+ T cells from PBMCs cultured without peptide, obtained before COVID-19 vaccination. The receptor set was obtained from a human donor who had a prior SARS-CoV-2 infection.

The CDR3 DNA reads TGTGCCAGCAGCTTAGAAGGGATCAGCAATCAGCCCCAGCATTTT. Its translation: CASSLEGISNQPQHF. The chain links TRBV7-8 to TRBJ1-5, with D uncertain. The germline V gene has CDR1 SGHVS and CDR2 FQNEAQ. The CDR3 has 15 amino acids. Trimming took off 1 base at V and 1 base at J, with 8 bases between the two ends.

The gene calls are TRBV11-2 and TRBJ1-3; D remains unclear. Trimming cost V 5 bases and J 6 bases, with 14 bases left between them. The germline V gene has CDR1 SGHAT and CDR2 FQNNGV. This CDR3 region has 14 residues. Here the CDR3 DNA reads TGTGCCAGCAGCCAATTATTAGCTGCAAACACCATATATTTT. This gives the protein CASSQLLAANTIYF.

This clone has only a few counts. The CDR3 is CASGGGNYEQYF. As DNA, the CDR3 is TGTGCCAGCGGAGGGGGCAACTACGAGCAGTACTTC. The chain employs TRBV7-2 and TRBJ2-7; D may be TRBD1 (7 bases). CDR1 and CDR2 from the germline V gene are SGHTA and FQGNSA. CDR3 size: 12 residues. Trimming stripped 8 bases from V and 3 bases from J, with 11 bases between.

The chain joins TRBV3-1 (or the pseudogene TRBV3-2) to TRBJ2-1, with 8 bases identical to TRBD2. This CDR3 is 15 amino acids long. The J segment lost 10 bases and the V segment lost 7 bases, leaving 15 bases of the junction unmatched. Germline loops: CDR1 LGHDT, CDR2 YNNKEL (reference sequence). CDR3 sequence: CASTLRMREDNEQFF. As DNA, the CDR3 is TGTGCCAGCACCCTAAGGATGCGGGAGGATAACGAGCAGTTCTTC.

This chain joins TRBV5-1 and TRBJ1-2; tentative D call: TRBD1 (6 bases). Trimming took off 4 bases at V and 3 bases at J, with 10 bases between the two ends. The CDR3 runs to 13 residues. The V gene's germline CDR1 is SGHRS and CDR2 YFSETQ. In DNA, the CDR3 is TGCGCCAGCAGCGCCGGGACATACTATGGCTACACCTTC. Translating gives CASSAGTYYGYTF.

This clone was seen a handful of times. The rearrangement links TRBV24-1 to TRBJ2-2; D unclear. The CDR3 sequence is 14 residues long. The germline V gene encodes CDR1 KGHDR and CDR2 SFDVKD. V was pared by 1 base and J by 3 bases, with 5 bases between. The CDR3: CATSDFPDTGELFF. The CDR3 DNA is TGTGCCACCAGTGATTTTCCAGACACCGGGGAGCTGTTTTTT.

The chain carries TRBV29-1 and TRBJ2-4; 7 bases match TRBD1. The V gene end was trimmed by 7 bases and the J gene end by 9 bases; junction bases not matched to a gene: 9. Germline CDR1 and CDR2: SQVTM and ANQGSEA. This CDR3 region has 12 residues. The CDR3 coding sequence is TGCAGCGCCCGACAGGGTGCGTCCATTCAGTACTTC. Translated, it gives CSARQGASIQYF.

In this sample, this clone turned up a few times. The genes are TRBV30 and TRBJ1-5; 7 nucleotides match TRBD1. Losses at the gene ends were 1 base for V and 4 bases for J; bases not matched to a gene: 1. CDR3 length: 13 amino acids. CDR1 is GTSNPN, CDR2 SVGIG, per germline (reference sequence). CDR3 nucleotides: TGTGCCTGGAGTGGACAGGGAAATCAGCCCCAGCATTTT. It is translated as CAWSGQGNQPQHF.

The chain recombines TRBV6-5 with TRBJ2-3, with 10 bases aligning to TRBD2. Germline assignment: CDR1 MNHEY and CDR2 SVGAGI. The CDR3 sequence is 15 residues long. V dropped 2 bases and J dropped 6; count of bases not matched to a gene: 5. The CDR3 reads CASSYTGTSEDTQYF. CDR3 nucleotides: TGTGCCAGCAGTTACACCGGGACTAGCGAGGATACGCAGTATTTT.

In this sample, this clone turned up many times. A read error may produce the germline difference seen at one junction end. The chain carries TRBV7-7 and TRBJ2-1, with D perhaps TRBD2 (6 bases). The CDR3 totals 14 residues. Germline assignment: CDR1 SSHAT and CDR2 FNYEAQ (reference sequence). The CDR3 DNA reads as TGTGCTAGCAGCTTAACAGCGGGCGCAAATGAGCAGTTCTTC. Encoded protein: CASSLTAGANEQFF. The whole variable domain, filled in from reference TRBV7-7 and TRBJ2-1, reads GAGVSQSPRYKVTKRGQDVTLRCDPISSHATLYWYQQALGQGPEFLTYFNYEAQPDKSGLPSDRFSAERPEGSISTLTIQRTEQRDSAMYRCASSLTAGANEQFFGPGTRLTVL.

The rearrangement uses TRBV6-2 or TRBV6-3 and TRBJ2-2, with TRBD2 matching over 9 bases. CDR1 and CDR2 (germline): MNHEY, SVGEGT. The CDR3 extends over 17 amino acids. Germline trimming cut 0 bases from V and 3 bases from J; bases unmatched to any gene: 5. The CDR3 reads CASSYSILAGYTGELFF. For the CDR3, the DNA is TGTGCCAGCAGTTACTCGATTCTAGCGGGGTACACCGGGGAGCTGTTTTTT.

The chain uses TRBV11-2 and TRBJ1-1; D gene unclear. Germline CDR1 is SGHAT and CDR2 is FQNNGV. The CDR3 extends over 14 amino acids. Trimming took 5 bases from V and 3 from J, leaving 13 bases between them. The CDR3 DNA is TGTGCCAGCAGCCGAACGGGTGGAGACACTGAAGCTTTCTTT. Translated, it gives CASSRTGGDTEAFF.

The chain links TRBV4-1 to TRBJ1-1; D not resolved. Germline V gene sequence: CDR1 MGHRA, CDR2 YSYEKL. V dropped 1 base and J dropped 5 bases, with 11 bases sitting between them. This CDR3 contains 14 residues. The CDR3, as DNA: TGCGCCAGCAGCCAAGCGATAGGGCTGACTGAAGCTTTCTTT. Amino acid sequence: CASSQAIGLTEAFF.

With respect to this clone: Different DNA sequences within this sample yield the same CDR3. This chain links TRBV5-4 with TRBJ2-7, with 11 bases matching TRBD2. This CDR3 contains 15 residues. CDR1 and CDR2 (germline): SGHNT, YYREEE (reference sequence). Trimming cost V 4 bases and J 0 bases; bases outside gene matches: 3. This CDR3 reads CASSLAGGLSYEQYF. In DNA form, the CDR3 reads TGTGCCAGCAGCCTAGCGGGGGGACTCTCCTACGAGCAGTACTTC.

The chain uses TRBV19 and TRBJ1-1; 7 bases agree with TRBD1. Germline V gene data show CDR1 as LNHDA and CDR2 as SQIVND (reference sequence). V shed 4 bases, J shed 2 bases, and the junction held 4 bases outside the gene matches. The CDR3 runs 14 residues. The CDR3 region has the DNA TGTGCCAGTAGTAGGAACAGGGGAAACACTGAAGCTTTCTTT. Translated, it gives CASSRNRGNTEAFF.

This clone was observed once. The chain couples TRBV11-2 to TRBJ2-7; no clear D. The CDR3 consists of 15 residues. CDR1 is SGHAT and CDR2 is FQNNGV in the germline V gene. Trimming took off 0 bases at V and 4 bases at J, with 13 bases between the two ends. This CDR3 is CASSLEGAAAYEQYF. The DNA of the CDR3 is TGTGCCAGCAGCTTAGAAGGTGCGGCGGCATACGAGCAGTACTTC. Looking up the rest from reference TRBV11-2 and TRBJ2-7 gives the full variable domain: EAGVAQSPRYKIIEKRQSVAFWCNPISGHATLYWYQQILGQGPKLLIQFQNNGVVDDSQLPKDRFSAERLKGVDSTLKIQPAKLEDSAVYLCASSLEGAAAYEQYFGPGTRLTVT.

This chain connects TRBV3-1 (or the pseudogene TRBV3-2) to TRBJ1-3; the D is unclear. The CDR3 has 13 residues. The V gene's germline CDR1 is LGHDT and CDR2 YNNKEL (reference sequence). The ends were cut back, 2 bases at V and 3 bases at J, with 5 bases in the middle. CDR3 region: CASSQTDGNTIYF. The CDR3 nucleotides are TGTGCCAGCAGCCAAACAGATGGAAACACCATATATTTT.

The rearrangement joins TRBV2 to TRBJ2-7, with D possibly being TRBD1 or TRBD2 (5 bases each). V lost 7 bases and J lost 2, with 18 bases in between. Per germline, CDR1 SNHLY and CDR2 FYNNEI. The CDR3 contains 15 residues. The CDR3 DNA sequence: TGTGCCAGCAAAGTCGGGGCGGTAACTCCCTACGAGCAGTACTTC. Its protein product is CASKVGAVTPYEQYF.

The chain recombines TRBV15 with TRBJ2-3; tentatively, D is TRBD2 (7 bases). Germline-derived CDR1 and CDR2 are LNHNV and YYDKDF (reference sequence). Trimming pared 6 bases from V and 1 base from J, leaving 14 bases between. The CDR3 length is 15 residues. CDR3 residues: CATRGGGAGTDTQYF. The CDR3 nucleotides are TGTGCCACCAGAGGTGGGGGGGCTGGCACAGATACGCAGTATTTT.